This T cell receptor (delta chain) emerged from a study of γδ T cells in repeated Plasmodium falciparum infection. Overall study context: Donors were malaria-exposed Malian children or age- and gender-matched Australian children. Study-level findings and limits: Waves of new clonotype selection appeared after repeated controlled infections in Vdelta2-negative, largely Vdelta1+, gammadelta T cells. Over time and infection, Vgamma9/Vdelta2+ repertoires remained highly stable and polyclonal.

Both TRG and TRD chains were sequenced from each sorted sample. TCRdb reprocessed the multiplex PCR reads through CATT. The sample lists 85,000 to 100,000 delta-chain clones; less than 1% were seen once. Germline values: CDR1 GEAIGNYY, CDR2 EKD. The length of the CDR3 is 21 residues. With V trimmed by 2 bases and J by 0 bases, 23 bases remained unmatched. The sample holds a few counts of this clone. Its antigen is currently unknown. This DNA's translation differs at residue 6 from TCRdb's protein, which comes from a much larger clone; a read error is likely, and the protein shown is translated from the DNA. Bulk repertoires came from Vgamma9/Vdelta2+ or Vdelta2-negative gammadelta T cells flow-sorted from PBMC.

This rearrangement joins TRDV2 to TRDJ1; 7 bases are shared with TRDD3. Source material: gamma-delta T cells from blood. This TCR was recovered from a pool of human donors (malaria-infected and uninfected, not separated). CDR3 residues: CACDSTLLSTGEERYTDKLIF. CDR3 nucleotide sequence: TGTGCCTGTGACAGCACCCTTCTTAGTACTGGGGAAGAAAGGTACACCGATAAACTCATCTTT.